The 26 T cell receptor beta chains given below trace back to one sample, sequenced in a study of cytomegalovirus exposure and HLA in healthy donors. Primers: 60 Vbeta forward and 13 Jbeta reverse. TCRdb's copy holds only in-frame clones and misses some; the assay was immunoSEQ multiplex PCR. The sample carries 150,000 or so clones, more than 70% recorded once. Sequenced material: PBMCs. The receptors originated from a male donor in good health and CMV-seronegative.

The CDR3 sequence: CASSFRGAGTGDAGELFF. CDR3 nucleotide sequence: TGCGCCAGCAGCTTCCGCGGAGCCGGGACAGGGGATGCCGGGGAGCTGTTTTTT. The chain recombines TRBV5-1 with TRBJ2-2, with 10 bases fitting TRBD1. CDR3 length: 18 amino acids. Germline V gene data show CDR1 as SGHRS and CDR2 as YFSETQ. Unmatched junction bases numbered 13, after V lost 2 bases and J lost 6 bases.

The chain is built from TRBV9 and TRBJ1-2; D is possibly TRBD1 (5 bases). Trimming took off 3 bases at V and 2 bases at J, with 17 bases between the two ends. Germline CDR1 reads SGDLS; CDR2 reads YYNGEE. The CDR3 is 16 amino acids. The CDR3 DNA reads TGTGCCAGCAGCGCATCCCAAGGACATGGGAACTATGGCTACACCTTC. The encoded protein is CASSASQGHGNYGYTF.

This clone was detected only once. In DNA, the CDR3 is TGTGCCAGCAGCGCGGACATAATGAACACTGAAGCTTTCTTT. This gives the protein CASSADIMNTEAFF. The chain links TRBV9 to TRBJ1-1, with TRBD1 as a possible D gene (5 bases). Trimming shortened V by 3 bases and J by 0 bases, and 9 bases separated the two germline ends. The CDR3 sequence is 14 residues long. CDR1 is SGDLS, CDR2 YYNGEE, per germline.

This clone was observed a handful of times. The chain recombines TRBV2 with TRBJ1-1; weak D call: TRBD1 (6 bases). In germline, CDR1 is SNHLY, CDR2 FYNNEI. CDR3 size: 15 residues. V shed 6 bases and J shed 5 bases, with 19 bases lying between them. The CDR3 reads CASRVAQGYDTEAFF. DNA for the CDR3: TGTGCCAGCAGAGTAGCACAGGGTTACGATACTGAAGCTTTCTTT.

The V gene is TRBV30, the J gene TRBJ1-6; TRBD1 is a possible D gene (5 bases). Trimming took off 4 bases at V and 7 bases at J, with 17 bases between the two ends. The CDR3 length is 15 residues. Germline V gene sequence: CDR1 GTSNPN, CDR2 SVGIG (reference sequence). CDR3 in DNA: TGTGCCTGGACTCCTTGGGACTTAGGCAATTCACCCCTCCACTTT. Its translation: CAWTPWDLGNSPLHF.

The chain uses TRBV28 and TRBJ2-7; 10 nucleotides align to TRBD1. CDR3 size: 13 residues. CDR1 and CDR2 from the germline V gene are MDHEN and SYDVKM. V gave up 6 bases and J gave up 2 bases; unmatched junction bases: 1. The CDR3 is CASSGQGAYEQYF. DNA of the CDR3: TGTGCCAGCAGCGGACAGGGGGCCTACGAGCAGTACTTC.

With regard to this clone: Germline is not matched at one junction end, which may reflect a read error. The same CDR3 arises from other DNA sequences in this sample as well. V usage is TRBV9 and J usage is TRBJ1-5; TRBD1 matches 10 bases. The germline gives CDR1 SGDLS, CDR2 YYNGEE. This CDR3 spans 15 amino acids. This CDR3 reads CASSVRDRGGQPQHF. CDR3 bases: TGTGCTAGCAGCGTAAGGGACAGGGGAGGTCAGCCCCAGCATTTT.

This clone has only one observation. The chain employs TRBV7-3 and TRBJ2-2; D perhaps matches TRBD1 (5 bases). The CDR3 extends over 16 amino acids. Germline V gene data show CDR1 as SGHTA and CDR2 as FQGTGA. V was clipped by 1 base and J by 5 bases, with 14 bases between them. The DNA of the CDR3 is TGTGCCAGCAGCTTAATAGTAGGGGTGGTGACCGGGGAGCTGTTTTTT. It translates to CASSLIVGVVTGELFF.

The table lists this clone with a count of one. The CDR3 here is CASRGGTEEAFF. DNA of the CDR3: TGTGCCAGCAGGGGCGGGACAGAAGAAGCTTTCTTT. The chain couples TRBV25-1 to TRBJ1-1, with 7 bases identical to TRBD1. The germline CDR1 and CDR2 sequences are MGHDK and SYGVNS. V lost 6 bases, J lost 8 bases, and 6 bases stayed unmatched. The CDR3 sequence is 12 residues long.

The genes are TRBV27 and TRBJ2-6; D is unresolved. V was cut by 1 base and J by 0 bases, with 4 bases left in between. The CDR3 is 15 residues long. CDR1 and CDR2 from the germline V gene are MNHEY and SMNVEV (reference sequence). CDR3 sequence reads: CASSLWLSGANVLTF. CDR3 nucleotide sequence: TGTGCCAGCAGTTTATGGCTCTCTGGGGCCAACGTCCTGACTTTC. Supplemented by reference TRBV27 and TRBJ2-6, the full variable domain reads EAQVTQNPRYLITVTGKKLTVTCSQNMNHEYMSWYRQDPGLGLRQIYYSMNVEVTDKGDVPEGYKVSRKEKRNFPLILESPSPNQTSLYFCASSLWLSGANVLTFGAGSRLTVL.

The chain couples TRBV19 to TRBJ1-1; 7 bases are a match to TRBD1. This CDR3 is built from 14 residues. V shed 5 bases and J 10 bases; nucleotides not matched to a gene: 13. Germline V lookup: CDR1 LNHDA, CDR2 SQIVND (reference sequence). The CDR3 is CASSSWTGQGVAFF. In DNA form, the CDR3 reads TGTGCCAGTAGTTCCTGGACAGGCCAGGGCGTAGCTTTCTTT.

V and J are TRBV4-3 and TRBJ2-2, with 7 positions matching TRBD2. Germline values: CDR1 LGHNA, CDR2 YSLEER. V was pared by 0 bases and J by 0 bases, with 1 base of the junction left unmatched. The CDR3 runs to 16 residues. In DNA form, the CDR3 reads TGCGCCAGCAGCCAAGATGGGGGGGCGAACACCGGGGAGCTGTTTTTT. Protein: CASSQDGGANTGELFF.

The chain is built from TRBV27 and TRBJ2-1, with a possible D match to TRBD2 (5 bases). Trimming stripped 3 bases from V and 7 bases from J, with 16 bases between. Germline CDR1 MNHEY, CDR2 SMNVEV (reference sequence). The CDR3 has 15 amino acids. The CDR3 loop reads CASSLEASSRNEQFF. CDR3 bases: TGTGCCAGCAGTTTGGAGGCTAGCAGTAGGAATGAGCAGTTCTTC.

This clone was seen a few times. The V gene is TRBV4-1, the J gene TRBJ1-4; TRBD1 matches at 11 bases. The CDR3 spans 16 residues. Germline V CDR1 and CDR2: MGHRA, YSYEKL. Unmatched junction bases numbered 4, after V lost 0 bases and J lost 7 bases. The chain's CDR3 is CASSQDAGTGGEKLFF. Written as DNA, the CDR3 is TGCGCCAGCAGCCAAGATGCAGGGACAGGGGGTGAAAAACTGTTTTTT.

This chain uses TRBV18 with TRBJ1-2, with D perhaps TRBD1 (6 bases). Deletions cut 4 bases from V and 8 bases from J, with 17 bases between. The CDR3 covers 14 residues. Germline V CDR1 and CDR2: KGHSH, LQKENI. CDR3 sequence: CASSQRQAPGGYTF. CDR3 DNA sequence: TGTGCCAGCTCACAACGACAGGCTCCGGGGGGCTACACCTTC.

The CDR3 region has the DNA TGTGCCAGTAGCAGGACAGGGAACACCGGGGAGCTGTTTTTT. This codes for CASSRTGNTGELFF. The rearrangement joins TRBV19 to TRBJ2-2; TRBD1 matches 7 bases. The CDR3 is 14 amino acids. CDR1 is LNHDA and CDR2 is SQIVND in the germline V gene (reference sequence). Germline trimming cut 6 bases from V and 1 base from J; bases unmatched to any gene: 2.

The chain joins TRBV28 to TRBJ2-3; 11 nucleotides line up with TRBD2. The germline CDR1 and CDR2 sequences are MDHEN and SYDVKM. The CDR3 loop spans 16 amino acids. Trimming removed 4 bases from V and 2 bases from J; junction bases left unmatched: 5. CDR3 residues: CASSSALAGDTDTQYF. The CDR3 nucleotides are TGTGCCAGCAGTTCAGCACTAGCGGGGGACACAGATACGCAGTATTTT.

The CDR3 reads CASSPRGGPYNSPLHF. The DNA for the CDR3 is TGTGCCAGCTCACCCCGGGGGGGTCCGTATAATTCACCCCTCCACTTT. The chain couples TRBV18 to TRBJ1-6; the D gene is possibly TRBD1 (5 bases). CDR1 and CDR2 from the germline V gene are KGHSH and LQKENI. The CDR3 is 16 amino acids. V dropped 3 bases and J dropped 4 bases, with 13 bases sitting between them.

This clone was counted a single time. This chain connects TRBV5-1 to TRBJ2-2; D possibly corresponds to TRBD1 (6 bases). This CDR3 has 15 residues. The germline CDR1 and CDR2 sequences are SGHRS and YFSETQ. V was pared by 1 base and J by 7 bases, with 14 bases between. The CDR3 DNA sequence: TGCGCCAGCAGCTTGCCAGGGGCGTTCGGCGGGGAGCTGTTTTTT. Translating it yields CASSLPGAFGGELFF.

This rearrangement joins TRBV5-4 to TRBJ1-1; 7 positions match TRBD1. The CDR3 contains 14 residues. Germline-derived CDR1 and CDR2 are SGHNT and YYREEE (reference sequence). The J segment lost 1 base and the V segment lost 6 bases, leaving 6 bases of the junction unmatched. The CDR3 coding sequence is TGTGCCAGCATCCCGACAGGGTCGAACACTGAAGCTTTCTTT. It specifies CASIPTGSNTEAFF.

This chain connects TRBV18 to TRBJ1-6; the match to TRBD1 covers 7 bases. V was clipped by 4 bases and J by 7 bases; unmatched bases: 7. The CDR3 totals 15 residues. Germline V CDR1 and CDR2: KGHSH, LQKENI. The CDR3 DNA follows: TGTGCCAGCTCACTCATGGGGACAGCGAATTCACCCCTCCACTTT. Protein: CASSLMGTANSPLHF.

V usage is TRBV15 and J usage is TRBJ1-1, with no clear D. Between the trimmed V and J ends, which lost 0 bases and 2 bases, there was a span of 10 bases. The length of the CDR3 is 15 residues. Germline V gene sequence: CDR1 LNHNV, CDR2 YYDKDF (reference sequence). CDR3 in amino acids: CATSRDYTFNTEAFF. DNA of the CDR3: TGTGCCACCAGCAGAGATTACACCTTCAACACTGAAGCTTTCTTT.

The chain links TRBV7-8 to TRBJ2-3; no definite D call. Germline assignment: CDR1 SGHVS and CDR2 FQNEAQ. V gave up 5 bases and J gave up 6 bases, with 6 bases separating them. The length of the CDR3 is 11 residues. The CDR3 loop reads CASSPRDTQYF. The CDR3 bases are TGTGCCAGCAGCCCTCGGGATACGCAGTATTTT. Supplemented by reference TRBV7-8 and TRBJ2-3, the full variable domain reads GAGVSQSPRYKVAKRGQDVALRCDPISGHVSLFWYQQALGQGPEFLTYFQNEAQLDKSGLPSDRFFAERPEGSVSTLKIQRTQQEDSAVYLCASSPRDTQYFGPGTRLTVL.

This chain links TRBV7-9 with TRBJ2-1; D not resolved. CDR3 length: 15 residues. Trimming took off 5 bases at V and 4 bases at J, with 15 bases between the two ends. Germline values: CDR1 SEHNR, CDR2 FQNEAQ (reference sequence). The CDR3 sequence is CASSIRESLYNEQFF. CDR3 nucleotides: TGTGCCAGCAGCATCCGTGAGTCTCTGTACAATGAGCAGTTCTTC.

The chain couples TRBV28 to TRBJ2-2; 9 bases match TRBD2. V was clipped by 6 bases and J by 4 bases; unmatched bases: 3. CDR3 length: 14 residues. Germline V gene sequence: CDR1 MDHEN, CDR2 SYDVKM. CDR3 sequence: CASSPSGATGELFF. CDR3 bases: TGTGCCAGCAGCCCTAGCGGGGCCACCGGGGAGCTGTTTTTT.

The J gene is TRBJ2-2, the V gene TRBV27, with 10 bases matching TRBD1. Losses at the gene ends were 3 bases for V and 5 bases for J; bases not matched to a gene: 3. Germline V gene sequence: CDR1 MNHEY, CDR2 SMNVEV (reference sequence). The CDR3 is 15 amino acids. CDR3 DNA: TGTGCCAGCAGTTTCGGGACAGGGGTAACCGGGGAGCTGTTTTTT. Translating gives CASSFGTGVTGELFF.